A single sample is the source of the 16 T cell receptor beta chains below, sequenced in a study of regulatory T cells in long-lasting Graves disease. Time point given: newly diagnosed GD, antithyroid drugs for less than 3 months. Extracted RNA from PBMCs served as the source of the TCR library. Sequencing libraries for TCR beta were prepared with iRepertoire HTBI primers and Arm-PCR of CDR3 regions. TCRdb called the multiplex PCR reads again in MiXCR, with one record for every CDR3 protein. The sample has about 430,000 distinct CDR3 sequences; 15% are singletons. These data are also associated with another study on T cells in Graves' hyperthyroidism and ophthalmopathy.

This material consisted of peripheral blood mononuclear cells (PBMCs), taken at new diagnosis, from a patient treated with antithyroid drugs. Source of these receptors: a woman aged 40 to 50 with Graves disease.

The chain is built from TRBV4-3 and TRBJ2-1; 10 nucleotides match TRBD1. This CDR3 region has 17 residues. V was clipped by 2 bases and J by 8 bases; unmatched bases: 12. From germline, CDR1 is LGHNA and CDR2 YSLEER. CDR3: CASSQTPGQGSDDEQFF. As DNA, the CDR3 is TGCGCCAGCAGCCAAACACCGGGACAGGGGTCGGACGATGAGCAGTTCTTC.

This clonotype appeared many times. The chain employs TRBV28 and TRBJ2-3, with 13 bases fitting TRBD2. With 5 bases clipped from V and 3 bases from J, the junction kept 8 bases outside the gene matches. The germline gives CDR1 MDHEN, CDR2 SYDVKM. This CDR3 has 17 residues. CDR3 loop: CASSLGTSGTLTDTQYF. The DNA for the CDR3 is TGTGCCAGCAGTCTTGGGACTAGCGGGACACTGACAGATACGCAGTATTTT.

This clonotype was seen ten or more times. This chain connects TRBV12-3 or TRBV12-4 to TRBJ2-1; 8 bases align to TRBD2. The CDR3 runs to 14 residues. Germline trimming cut 5 bases from V and 11 bases from J; bases unmatched to any gene: 11. CDR3 loop: CASSPSREDKKQFF. Written as DNA, the CDR3 is TGTGCCAGCAGTCCCTCGCGGGAGGACAAAAAGCAGTTCTTC.

V gene TRBV5-6 combines with J gene TRBJ2-7; D possibly uses TRBD1 or TRBD2 (5 bases each). Germline V gene sequence: CDR1 SGHDT, CDR2 YYEEEE. With 0 bases removed from V and 8 bases from J, the gap between germline ends came to 18 bases. The CDR3 runs to 15 residues. The CDR3 sequence is CASSLGAGTAFKQYF. The CDR3, as DNA: TGTGCCAGCAGCTTGGGGGCCGGGACCGCCTTCAAGCAGTACTTC.

This clonotype was seen at least ten times. V gene TRBV27 combines with J gene TRBJ2-1; TRBD2 agrees at 9 bases. Losses at the gene ends were 6 bases for V and 7 bases for J; bases not matched to a gene: 10. CDR3 size: 15 residues. The germline V gene encodes CDR1 MNHEY and CDR2 SMNVEV (reference sequence). The CDR3 DNA follows: TGTGCCAGCAGAAACCCTCTAGCGGGAAGGAATGAGCAGTTCTTC. Its translation: CASRNPLAGRNEQFF.

J is TRBJ2-2 and V is TRBV28, with 13 nucleotides matching TRBD2. The junction had 5 bases not matched to a gene; V was cut back by 6 bases and J by 7 bases. The CDR3 loop spans 15 amino acids. Per the germline V gene, CDR1 is MDHEN and CDR2 is SYDVKM. The CDR3 coding sequence is TGTGCCAGCAGACAACTAGCGGGAGGGATCGGGGAGCTGTTTTTT. Translation: CASRQLAGGIGELFF.

This clonotype was detected many times. CDR3 nucleotides: TGTGCCAGCAGCCCCCCCGGCCCAGCCGAGCAGTACTTC. Its translation is CASSPPGPAEQYF. This chain uses TRBV7-9 with TRBJ2-7, with D hard to call. The V gene lost 5 bases and the J gene lost 6 bases, with 14 bases spanning the gap. The CDR3 length is 13 residues. Per germline, CDR1 SEHNR and CDR2 FQNEAQ (reference sequence). Full variable domain (missing parts from reference TRBV7-9 and TRBJ2-7): DTGVSQNPRHKITKRGQNVTFRCDPISEHNRLYWYRQTLGQGPEFLTYFQNEAQLEKSRLLSDRFSAERPKGSFSTLEIQRTEQGDSAMYLCASSPPGPAEQYFGPGTRLTVT.

This clonotype was seen at least ten times. The chain links TRBV11-3 to TRBJ2-7, with 7 bases lining up with TRBD2. With V trimmed by 1 base and J by 5 bases, 5 bases remained unmatched. The CDR3 totals 14 residues. From germline, CDR1 is SGHNT and CDR2 YENEEA. As DNA, the CDR3 is TGTGCCAGCAGCTTAGTAGGTCTAGCGGACGAGCAGTACTTC. Amino acid sequence: CASSLVGLADEQYF.

The rearrangement joins TRBV12-3 or TRBV12-4 to TRBJ2-4; 10 bases map to TRBD1. There are 17 residues in the CDR3. Losses at the gene ends were 5 bases for V and 1 base for J; bases not matched to a gene: 8. The CDR3 DNA reads as TGTGCCAGCAGTCCCGGGACAGGGGCGGTGGCCAAAAACATTCAGTACTTC. Amino acids: CASSPGTGAVAKNIQYF.

This clonotype was recorded at least ten times. V is TRBV3-1 and J is TRBJ2-1; possibly TRBD2 for D (6 bases). V lost 0 bases, J lost 9 bases, and 15 bases lay in between. The CDR3 is 15 amino acids. Germline CDR1 LGHDT, CDR2 YNNKEL (reference sequence). The CDR3 nucleotides are TGTGCCAGCAGCCAAGATTGGATTAGCGGAAGTGAGCAGTTCTTC. Protein sequence: CASSQDWISGSEQFF.

This clonotype was found many times. This rearrangement joins TRBV11-2 to TRBJ1-2, with D perhaps matching TRBD1 (5 bases). Trimming took off 1 base at V and 6 bases at J, with 9 bases between the two ends. The CDR3 runs to 13 residues. Per the germline V gene, CDR1 is SGHAT and CDR2 is FQNNGV. CDR3 amino acids: CASSLARGDGYTF. The CDR3 nucleotides are TGTGCCAGCAGCTTAGCAAGGGGCGATGGCTACACCTTC.

Ten or more counts support this clonotype. The CDR3 spells CASTPFGGNNSPLHF. For the CDR3, the DNA is TGTGCCAGCACCCCATTTGGGGGAAATAATTCACCCCTCCACTTT. The chain uses TRBV6-1 and TRBJ1-6, with a weak D call TRBD1 (5 bases). Germline-derived CDR1 and CDR2 are MNHNS and SASEGT. The V gene lost 7 bases and the J gene lost 5 bases, with 15 bases spanning the gap. This CDR3 has 15 residues.

The chain is built from TRBV28 and TRBJ2-7, with 8 bases fitting TRBD2. The germline V gene encodes CDR1 MDHEN and CDR2 SYDVKM. The junction had 11 bases not matched to a gene; V was cut back by 5 bases and J by 5 bases. This CDR3 region has 15 residues. The DNA for the CDR3 is TGTGCCAGCAGTCGTATAGCGGGAAGGGGCAACGAGCAGTACTTC. Amino acids: CASSRIAGRGNEQYF.

This clonotype occurred many times. V usage is TRBV27 and J usage is TRBJ1-6, with TRBD1 as a possible D gene (5 bases). This CDR3 comprises 16 residues. The V gene's germline CDR1 is MNHEY and CDR2 SMNVEV (reference sequence). The ends were cut back, 2 bases at V and 6 bases at J, with 14 bases in the middle. CDR3 sequence reads: CASSLHPRVGNSPLHF. As DNA, the CDR3 is TGTGCCAGCAGTTTACATCCCAGGGTCGGTAATTCACCCCTCCACTTT.

The rearrangement links TRBV5-8 to TRBJ2-3, with D perhaps TRBD2 (5 bases). The CDR3 extends over 14 amino acids. Germline loops: CDR1 SGHTS, CDR2 YDEGEE. The germline V and J ends were trimmed by 2 bases and 4 bases, with 11 bases remaining between them. The CDR3 coding sequence is TGTGCCAGCAGCTTAGGGAGCAGCGCAGATACGCAGTATTTT. Its translation: CASSLGSSADTQYF.

The chain employs TRBV20-1 and TRBJ2-1, with 7 bases that match TRBD1. The CDR3 is made up of 13 amino acids. Germline trimming cut 7 bases from V and 8 bases from J; bases unmatched to any gene: 11. The germline V gene has CDR1 DFQATT and CDR2 SNEGSKA (reference sequence). CDR3 in DNA: TGCAGTGGACAGGGAGAGCTGGTCGATGAGCAGTTCTTC. Translating gives CSGQGELVDEQFF.